Sequencing of this T cell receptor beta chain was carried out in a study of blood T cell repertoires in COVID-19 (dated by TCRdb to the early 2020s). Notes on the research overall: The collaborator samples originated in the United States, Italy and Spain and spanned the acute and convalescent phases of COVID-19. HLA class I and class II types, where available, came from metadata supplied by the sample provider rather than from assay-based typing. A freely available public database, intended as a resource for researchers studying the immune response to SARS-CoV-2, is where the repertoires were released. The material from the prospective study consisted of cDNA or gDNA derived from T cells, B-cell-depleted T cells, or PBMCs. Deeply sampled blood TCRbeta repertoires from subjects exposed to, actively infected with, or recovered from COVID-19 were included in the dataset. Sample metadata almost always included a de-identified subject ID, COVID-19 status, age in years and sex. Samples came from the ongoing ImmuneRACE study (first 160 participants) plus 1,254 subjects from 6 global collaborators.

The paper's findings and limits, for the study overall: How much clinical and demographic metadata was included differed by source and by participant, and the metadata was provided uncurated.

Participants in the prospective study were aged roughly 18 to 89 years, lived in 20 to 30 United States geographic areas, and enrolled through a virtual design. To assign participants to cohorts, the prospective study relied on clinical history that participants themselves reported in a screening survey and a study questionnaire. Recovered participants in ImmuneRACE Cohort 3 were defined as having two consecutive negative NP/OP PCR tests, clearance from a healthcare professional, or resolution of symptoms. In the prospective study, mobile phlebotomists collected whole blood, serum and a nasopharyngeal or oropharyngeal swab from each participant. Additional blood draws and questionnaires over a 2-month period could optionally be provided by prospective study participants. Before DNA extraction, blood samples from the prospective study were shipped at room temperature or frozen. TCRbeta CDR3 regions were amplified from genomic DNA by means of the immunoSEQ Assay, a bias-controlled multiplex PCR. The authors processed their data as follows. The number of nucleated cells in each sample was estimated from the amplification of reference gene primers within the assay. Sequence reads were collapsed and filtered to measure the absolute abundance of every unique TCRbeta CDR3 rearrangement. Productive Simpson clonality was computed per sample as the square root of Simpson's diversity index over productive rearrangements. What TCRdb holds here is the immuneACCESS table cut down to in-frame rearrangements. Part of the clones is not present; checked against another copy, under half of the missing clones reflect an unresolved V gene, and the others are unexplained. Clonal size and the V and J genes are those of that table, whereas D and trimming came from the DNA. The sample table lists fewer than 400,000 clones, 86% of them with a count of one. The ten top clones hold 3.5% to 5% of the sample.

The germline V gene (reference sequence) sets CDR1 to SGHKS and CDR2 to YYEKEE. After removal of 1 base from V and 6 bases from J, the junction retains 10 bases not matched to a gene. CDR3 length: 16 amino acids, cysteine to phenylalanine. The DNA shown is the 48-base CDR3, in frame from base 1. On this clone itself: Its antigen is unknown. Qualities for individual bases were not recorded, and no much larger clone is one base off.

Sequencing input: PBMCs or T cells enriched from blood (not recorded which). The receptor was derived from a man under 40 who had recovered from COVID-19. The V gene is TRBV5-5 and the J gene is TRBJ2-1, with 7 bases matching TRBD1. Here is the DNA: TGTGCCAGCAGCTTGAGGACAGGTCTCCTATCCAATGAGCAGTTCTTC. Translated, it gives CASSLRTGLLSNEQFF.